This T cell receptor beta chain was recorded in a study of blood T cell repertoires in COVID-19. Study in general: COVID-19 samples from acute and convalescent phases originated in the United States, Italy and Spain. PBMCs, B-cell-depleted T cells, or T cells were the source of the cDNA or gDNA that made up the material.

The V end lost 2 bases, the J end lost 0 bases, and 10 bases lay between the germline ends. Germline V gives CDR1 SNHLY, CDR2 FYNNEI. This CDR3 spans 16 amino acids. This clone was detected once. As processed by the authors: Estimated nucleated cell counts came from reference gene primer amplification. Sequencing was performed with immunoSEQ multiplex PCR; in TCRdb, only in-frame clones are kept and a portion is missing. For V, J and clone size, that table is used; D and trimming come from the DNA. Here the sample spans about 410,000 clones, 86% being singletons. The source of this sequence is a woman between 25 and 40 years old with active or convalescent COVID-19. The J gene is TRBJ1-4, the V gene TRBV2, with D perhaps TRBD1 (6 bases). The material sequenced was peripheral blood. The CDR3 sequence is CASSERDTPTNEKLFF. The CDR3 DNA follows: TGTGCCAGCAGTGAACGGGACACTCCAACTAATGAAAAACTGTTTTTT.